The clone carrying this T cell receptor beta chain was detected ten times or more. Its matching antigen is unknown. Germline is not matched at one junction end, which may reflect a read error. Germline V gives CDR1 SSHAT, CDR2 FNYEAQ (reference sequence). CDR3 length: 14 residues. Amplification yielded TCR beta CDR3 regions, with RNA transcripts as the source. The TCR CDR3 was amplified in a first-round RT-PCR using the HTBI primer set. TCRdb reanalysed the multiplex PCR reads using MiXCR and keeps one entry per CDR3 protein. The sample shows 280,000 or so distinct CDR3 sequences, less than 30% of them seen only once. This sample is drawn from a study of T cells in Graves' hyperthyroidism and ophthalmopathy. Study-level information: Any treatment followed the collection of peripheral blood at initial diagnosis.

Diagnoses rested on clinical symptoms, serum thyroxine and TRAb, thyroid ultrasound and orbital computed tomography. Study-wide findings and caveats: A 13 V-J signature model discriminated ophthalmopathy versus stable hyperthyroidism. Expanded thyroid clonotypes (above 0.001) were mostly also found in blood.

The sequencing sample was made of blood. V and J are TRBV7-7 and TRBJ2-5; D perhaps matches TRBD1 (7 bases). The clonotype comes from a man aged 35-49 years with Graves' hyperthyroidism that later progressed to Graves' ophthalmopathy. The DNA for the CDR3 is TGTGCTAGCAGCTTACTGCGGGACAGAGAGACCCAGTACTTC. It yields the protein CASSLLRDRETQYF. The full variable domain, in which reference TRBV7-7 and TRBJ2-5 provide the parts outside the CDR3, is GAGVSQSPRYKVTKRGQDVTLRCDPISSHATLYWYQQALGQGPEFLTYFNYEAQPDKSGLPSDRFSAERPEGSISTLTIQRTEQRDSAMYRCASSLLRDRETQYFGPGTRLLVL.